This T cell receptor (beta chain) was sequenced during a study of a mutant IDH1 vaccine in newly diagnosed glioma. Study as a whole: Vaccinations were initiated 4-6 weeks following radiotherapy alone, or were given together with temozolomide cycles. Before enrollment, the patients had been treated with radiotherapy alone, temozolomide alone, or both together. Most of them had received both.

Findings and limits, study-wide: Patients mounted vaccine-induced immune responses in about 93% of cases.

Assay: immunoSEQ multiplex PCR; the TCRdb copy retains only in-frame clones and omits some. Seen here are 60,000 to 75,000 clones, around 86% observed once, and the top ten hold about 2%. The CDR3 contains 15 residues. From germline, CDR1 is SGHNT and CDR2 YENEEA. The V end was cut by 4 bases, the J end by 5 bases, with 15 bases between. Comment on this clone: Its antigen is not known.

Time point reported: week 35, safety follow-up. What each vaccine dose contained was 300 ug of mutant IDH1 20-mer peptide, accompanied by topical imiquimod. The receptor's source is a man younger than 40 with glioma. The chain couples TRBV11-3 to TRBJ2-1, with D perhaps TRBD2 (5 bases). The sequencing used PBMCs, collected from a glioma patient whose treatment included an IDH1 peptide vaccine. Here the CDR3 DNA reads TGTGCCAGCAGCTCGGCCTCGCGGGCCGACAATGAGCAGTTCTTC. It is translated as CASSSASRADNEQFF.